This TCR beta chain was recovered during a study of T cell responses to AZD1222 COVID-19 vaccine. Whole-study findings and limits: Two doses of AZD1222 preceded a rise in Spike-specific TCR breadth and depth. Nearly half of spike-specific TCRs reportedly go after variant regions that carry no mutations. Clonal diversity was possibly underestimated, and the donors were mostly white British, with more females.

Profiled with immunoSEQ multiplex PCR; TCRdb holds only in-frame clones, not every one. The data hold about 150,000 clones, with roughly 90% observed a single time. The CDR3 runs 14 residues. With V trimmed by 9 bases and J by 0 bases, 7 bases remained unmatched. Germline CDR1 reads LNHDA; CDR2 reads SQIVND (reference sequence). Concerning this clone itself: Its antigen is still unknown.

The TCR sequence derives from an adult in good health. V usage is TRBV19 and J usage is TRBJ1-1, with 7 bases matching TRBD1. The specimen comprised peripheral blood, sampled on day 0 of AZD1222 vaccination. CDR3 in amino acids: CASQGGGVNTEAFF. The CDR3 DNA follows: TGTGCCAGCCAGGGGGGCGGAGTGAACACTGAAGCTTTCTTT.